These 26 T cell receptor beta chains share one sample of origin, sequenced in a study of Ad26.COV2.S vaccination and SARS-CoV-2 variants (dated by TCRdb to 2020 to 2023). Library preparation was by the immunoSEQ multiplex PCR assay. TCRdb re-hosts the immuneACCESS table, in-frame sequences only. Its copies lack some clones; in the studies checked, an unresolved V gene accounts for under half of them, and the cause for the rest is not known. For this sample the table gives more than 400,000 clones, of which 92% were detected only once. The ten largest clones represent 1.5% to 2% of the sample. The treatment or condition label on this specimen signifies: approximately 18 received Ad26.COV2.S at low or high dose, single or two shots; about five received placebo; per-sample allocation not given. For vaccine and placebo recipients, repertoires were sequenced using samples collected on day 63 after the first injection.

The material sequenced was peripheral blood, taken in a trial of Ad26.COV2.S vaccine versus placebo. Receptors originate from a person aged 18-65 years who received the Ad26.COV2.S COVID-19 vaccine or a placebo.

The DNA of the CDR3 is TGTGCCAGCAGTCCCGGGCCTGACCCCGGGGAGCTGTTTTTT. It specifies CASSPGPDPGELFF. The V gene is TRBV5-6, the J gene TRBJ2-2, with D unclear. Germline V gene lookup returns CDR1 SGHDT and CDR2 YYEEEE. V lost 5 bases, J lost 6 bases, and 14 bases lay in between. This CDR3 spans 14 amino acids. The full variable domain, rest sourced from reference TRBV5-6 and TRBJ2-2, is DAGVTQSPTHLIKTRGQQVTLRCSPKSGHDTVSWYQQALGQGPQFIFQYYEEEERQRGNFPDRFSGHQFPNYSSELNVNALLLGDSALYLCASSPGPDPGELFFGEGSRLTVL.

The chain combines TRBV12-3 or TRBV12-4 with TRBJ1-1; D is unresolved. The CDR3 runs to 13 residues. Trimming removed 3 bases at V and 4 bases at J, with 9 bases between. The CDR3 DNA is TGTGCCAGCAGTTTCGGGAGAGTCACTGAAGCTTTCTTT. Its translation is CASSFGRVTEAFF.

This clone was seen a few times. The chain carries TRBV4-1 and TRBJ1-4, with TRBD1 matching 10 bases. V gave up 1 base and J gave up 10 bases; unmatched junction bases: 9. The CDR3 is made up of 16 amino acids. The germline CDR1 and CDR2 sequences are MGHRA and YSYEKL. The chain's CDR3 is CASSQALRDRGRKLFF. CDR3 coding DNA: TGCGCCAGCAGCCAAGCCCTCCGGGACAGGGGAAGAAAACTGTTTTTT.

V and J are TRBV11-2 and TRBJ2-3; 13 bases line up with TRBD2. The CDR3 spans 16 residues. Germline V gene lookup returns CDR1 SGHAT and CDR2 FQNNGV. The V segment lost 5 bases and the J segment 5 bases; nucleotides outside the gene matches: 7. The CDR3 sequence is CASSPGLAGTGDTQYF. The CDR3 DNA reads as TGTGCCAGCAGCCCGGGACTAGCGGGGACCGGAGATACGCAGTATTTT. The full variable domain, completed using reference TRBV11-2 and TRBJ2-3, is EAGVAQSPRYKIIEKRQSVAFWCNPISGHATLYWYQQILGQGPKLLIQFQNNGVVDDSQLPKDRFSAERLKGVDSTLKIQPAKLEDSAVYLCASSPGLAGTGDTQYFGPGTRLTVL.

This chain connects TRBV14 to TRBJ1-1; a weak D match, TRBD1 (5 bases). Germline CDR1 reads SGHDN; CDR2 reads FVKESK. The CDR3 runs 15 residues. The V end was cut by 2 bases, the J end by 1 base, with 11 bases between. CDR3 DNA sequence: TGTGCCAGCAGCCAATACCAGGGCGGGAACACTGAAGCTTTCTTT. Its translation is CASSQYQGGNTEAFF.

The chain recombines TRBV7-2 with TRBJ2-3; D remains unclear. The CDR3 is made up of 12 amino acids. The germline gives CDR1 SGHTA, CDR2 FQGNSA. V was pared by 7 bases and J by 6 bases, with 11 bases between. CDR3 residues: CASTPQADTQYF. The CDR3 nucleotides read TGTGCCAGCACGCCCCAAGCTGATACGCAGTATTTT.

The chain combines TRBV28 with TRBJ2-1; TRBD2 might be the D (6 bases). Germline assignment: CDR1 MDHEN and CDR2 SYDVKM. Trimming took 7 bases from V and 9 from J, leaving 22 bases between them. The CDR3 is 15 residues long. CDR3 nucleotides: TGTGCCAGCATGGTGGGGGTCATACACGGGGGTGAGCAGTTCTTC. This translates into CASMVGVIHGGEQFF.

CDR3 in DNA: TGTGCCACCCAACCCTCGGGGGTTTACTACGAGCAGTACTTC. Its translation is CATQPSGVYYEQYF. The V call is TRBV28, the J call TRBJ2-7; D might be TRBD2 (6 bases). Trimming cost V 10 bases and J 3 bases, with 19 bases left between them. Germline loops: CDR1 MDHEN, CDR2 SYDVKM. The CDR3 is made up of 14 amino acids.

V and J are TRBV11-2 and TRBJ2-7; TRBD2 is a possible D gene (5 bases). Per germline, CDR1 SGHAT and CDR2 FQNNGV. Trimming took 2 bases from V and 2 from J, leaving 13 bases between them. The CDR3 loop spans 15 amino acids. The CDR3 sequence is CASSLMAGFTYEQYF. The CDR3 DNA reads as TGTGCCAGCAGCTTAATGGCGGGCTTTACCTACGAGCAGTACTTC.

Concerning this clone itself: The CDR3 does not close with the conserved phenylalanine or tryptophan, likely indicating a read error. Because the CDR3's place on the DNA is in doubt, the DNA is left out and the CDR3 is given as listed by TCRdb. The rearrangement uses TRBV28 and TRBJ1-1. Germline V gives CDR1 MDHEN, CDR2 SYDVKM. The CDR3 length equals 13 residues, ends included. This CDR3 reads CASSPVSRRIPPL.

V and J are TRBV4-1 and TRBJ2-2; TRBD1 matches 9 bases. V was clipped by 4 bases and J by 6 bases; unmatched bases: 18. The CDR3 contains 19 residues. Germline V lookup: CDR1 MGHRA, CDR2 YSYEKL. CDR3 sequence (DNA): TGCGCCAGCAGCCGAGTGGGACAGGGTTCCCTAGGTCGCGCCGGGGAGCTGTTTTTT. Its protein is CASSRVGQGSLGRAGELFF.

This CDR3 reads CSASWGRETQYF. CDR3 in DNA: TGCAGTGCTAGTTGGGGACGAGAGACCCAGTACTTC. The rearrangement joins TRBV20-1 to TRBJ2-5; D possibly matches TRBD1 or TRBD2 (5 bases each). The CDR3 sequence is 12 residues long. Between the trimmed V and J ends, which lost 3 bases and 4 bases, there was a span of 9 bases. The germline V gene has CDR1 DFQATT and CDR2 SNEGSKA (reference sequence).

The sample holds one count of this clone. V is TRBV7-9 and J is TRBJ2-5; no reliable D call. Germline V gene data show CDR1 as SEHNR and CDR2 as FQNEAQ (reference sequence). V dropped 6 bases and J dropped 5 bases, with 13 bases sitting between them. This CDR3 comprises 13 residues. The CDR3 protein is CASRPGPRETQYF. CDR3 sequence (DNA): TGTGCCAGCAGACCGGGCCCTAGGGAGACCCAGTACTTC.

The V call is TRBV11-3, the J call TRBJ2-5; tentatively, D is TRBD2 (6 bases). Trimming took 5 bases from V and 3 from J, leaving 10 bases between them. CDR1 SGHNT and CDR2 YENEEA come from the germline V gene. This CDR3 is built from 13 residues. The CDR3: CASSRRLEETQYF. For the CDR3, the DNA is TGTGCCAGCAGCCGCCGACTAGAAGAGACCCAGTACTTC.

This clone was counted once. The gene calls are TRBV18 and TRBJ1-3; D remains unclear. Looked up from germline, CDR1 is KGHSH and CDR2 is LQKENI. This CDR3 is built from 17 residues. V lost 0 bases, J lost 0 bases, and 12 bases lay in between. The CDR3 DNA sequence: TGTGCCAGCTCACCACCGAATCAGGCAGACTCTGGAAACACCATATATTTT. This sequence encodes CASSPPNQADSGNTIYF.

The rearrangement links TRBV5-1 to TRBJ1-5; D ambiguous. Germline values: CDR1 SGHRS, CDR2 YFSETQ. V gave up 4 bases and J gave up 0 bases, with 5 bases separating them. CDR3 length: 13 amino acids. The chain's CDR3 is CASSVTSNQPQHF. CDR3 nucleotides: TGCGCCAGCAGCGTCACTAGCAATCAGCCCCAGCATTTT. The whole variable domain, filled in from reference TRBV5-1 and TRBJ1-5, reads KAGVTQTPRYLIKTRGQQVTLSCSPISGHRSVSWYQQTPGQGLQFLFEYFSETQRNKGNFPGRFSGRQFSNSRSEMNVSTLELGDSALYLCASSVTSNQPQHFGDGTRLSIL.

The chain is built from TRBV7-2 and TRBJ2-1; D is uncertain. V shed 3 bases and J shed 7 bases, with 10 bases lying between them. This CDR3 is built from 13 residues. CDR1 and CDR2 from the germline V gene are SGHTA and FQGNSA. The chain's CDR3 is CASSFVGRNEQFF. CDR3 in DNA: TGTGCCAGCAGCTTCGTCGGGCGGAATGAGCAGTTCTTC.

This clone was detected once. The chain employs TRBV4-1 and TRBJ2-7; maybe TRBD2 (6 bases). V was cut by 4 bases and J by 2 bases, with 18 bases left in between. Germline CDR1 is MGHRA and CDR2 is YSYEKL. The CDR3 contains 16 residues. CDR3 amino acids: CASSRPGGDNAYEQYF. CDR3 in DNA: TGCGCCAGCAGCCGGCCCGGGGGAGATAACGCCTACGAGCAGTACTTC.

In DNA form, the CDR3 reads TGTGCCAGCCGGGGGGGACCACTAGCCAAAAACATTCAGTACTTC. It specifies CASRGGPLAKNIQYF. V is TRBV28 and J is TRBJ2-4; 8 bases are shared with TRBD2. The CDR3 contains 15 residues. Germline CDR1 and CDR2: MDHEN and SYDVKM. J was trimmed by 0 bases and V by 8 bases; bases with no gene match: 6.

The CDR3 sequence: CASGPNPRDPYEQYF. CDR3 in DNA: TGTGCTAGTGGGCCAAATCCCCGGGATCCCTACGAGCAGTACTTC. The J gene is TRBJ2-7, the V gene TRBV12-5, with D perhaps matching TRBD2 (5 bases). Trimming took off 6 bases at V and 2 bases at J, with 17 bases between the two ends. Germline V CDR1 and CDR2: LGHNT, FRNRAP. This CDR3 has 15 residues.

This sequence joins TRBV6-6 and TRBJ2-3; D is undetermined. The CDR3 is 16 residues long. Germline CDR1 is MNHNY and CDR2 is SVGAGI (reference sequence). Deletions cut 5 bases from V and 2 bases from J, with 17 bases between. CDR3 coding DNA: TGTGCCAGCAGTAAGGGCCTCGTCAACCCCACAGATACGCAGTATTTT. Its protein product is CASSKGLVNPTDTQYF.

V gene TRBV6-6 combines with J gene TRBJ2-2; TRBD2 agrees at 12 bases. Germline values: CDR1 MNHNY, CDR2 SVGAGI (reference sequence). CDR3 length equals 18 residues. The ends lost 5 bases at V and 4 bases at J; junction bases unmatched: 11. The CDR3 bases are TGTGCCAGCAGTCCTCTAGCGGGGGGGCCTTCAGGCACCGGGGAGCTGTTTTTT. Its protein product is CASSPLAGGPSGTGELFF.

V gene TRBV9 combines with J gene TRBJ2-1; D call uncertain. Trimming removed 4 bases at V and 0 bases at J, with 5 bases between. In germline, CDR1 is SGDLS, CDR2 YYNGEE. CDR3 length: 13 residues. The DNA of the CDR3 is TGTGCCAGCAGCCTTAGCTCCTACAATGAGCAGTTCTTC. This encodes CASSLSSYNEQFF.

The V call is TRBV7-2, the J call TRBJ1-2, with unresolved D. Trimming pared 1 base from V and 8 bases from J, leaving 14 bases between. In germline, CDR1 is SGHTA, CDR2 FQGNSA. The CDR3 is 14 residues long. The CDR3 nucleotides read TGTGCCAGCAGCTTAGTTATGCCAGGCGGCGGCTACACCTTC. It is translated as CASSLVMPGGGYTF.

This sequence joins TRBV7-2 and TRBJ1-1; maybe TRBD1 (5 bases). The CDR3 totals 14 residues. Trimming removed 5 bases at V and 4 bases at J, with 14 bases between. CDR1 and CDR2 (germline): SGHTA, FQGNSA. The CDR3 sequence is CASSVEGIFTEAFF. As DNA, the CDR3 is TGTGCCAGCAGCGTCGAGGGGATTTTCACTGAAGCTTTCTTT.

Concerning this clone itself: One end of the junction does not line up with germline, which may come from a read error. The same CDR3 also results from other DNA sequences found in this sample. The chain links TRBV2 to TRBJ1-3; no firm D call. Germline loops: CDR1 SNHLY, CDR2 FYNNEI. CDR3 length: 15 amino acids. The CDR3 sequence is CASSDDAYSGNTIYF. In nucleotides, the CDR3 is TGTGCCAGTAGTGACGATGCTTACTCTGGAAACACCATATATTTT.